What follows describes a single T cell receptor beta chain. Its antigen is unidentified. This record comes from a study of T cell responses to AZD1222 COVID-19 vaccine. V dropped 5 bases and J dropped 3 bases, with 14 bases sitting between them. The germline V gene has CDR1 SGHTA and CDR2 FQGNSA. The length of the CDR3 is 15 residues. The method was immunoSEQ multiplex PCR; TCRdb's version includes in-frame clones alone and lacks a portion of them. The sample includes roughly 80,000 clones, 90% of them seen just once. Study-wide points: Every sample of the repertoires postdated the peak T cell response.

The receptor comes from an adult who received the AZD1222 COVID-19 vaccine. The chain couples TRBV7-2 to TRBJ2-1; possible D gene TRBD2, 6 bases. The source was peripheral blood, collected 28 days after the second AZD1222 dose. As DNA, the CDR3 is TGTGCCAGCAGCCTAGTGCGGGGTAGCTACAATGAGCAGTTCTTC. Translation: CASSLVRGSYNEQFF.